The 18 T cell receptor beta chains listed next were all sequenced from one sample in a study of cytomegalovirus exposure and HLA in healthy donors. Both 60 Vbeta primers and 13 Jbeta primers went into the PCR. TCRdb's copy holds only in-frame clones and misses some; the assay was immunoSEQ multiplex PCR. Of around 180,000 clones in the sample, about 80% are singletons; the top ten hold approximately 6.8%. The material sequenced was PBMCs. The receptors stem from a young man in good health and CMV-seropositive.

The genes are TRBV7-6 and TRBJ2-6, with D possibly being TRBD1 (6 bases). The CDR3 spans 16 residues. Trimming removed 3 bases from V and 0 bases from J, with 9 bases in between. Looked up from germline, CDR1 is SGHVS and CDR2 is FNYEAQ. The CDR3 coding sequence is TGTGCCAGCAGCTTTCAACAGGGCTCTGGGGCCAACGTCCTGACTTTC. Its translation: CASSFQQGSGANVLTF.

V gene TRBV4-2 combines with J gene TRBJ2-2; TRBD2 agrees at 9 bases. V gave up 0 bases and J gave up 6 bases; unmatched junction bases: 11. CDR1 is LGHNA and CDR2 is YNFKEQ in the germline V gene. This CDR3 contains 18 residues. The CDR3 here is CASSQESAGGTHAGELFF. The CDR3 DNA reads TGTGCCAGCAGCCAAGAATCTGCGGGAGGGACTCATGCCGGGGAGCTGTTTTTT.

The J gene is TRBJ1-5, the V gene TRBV7-3; no firm D call. CDR3 length equals 13 residues. V lost 4 bases to trimming and J lost 7 bases, with 11 bases between them. Germline V gives CDR1 SGHTA, CDR2 FQGTGA. The CDR3 region is CASSSTIGQPQHF. CDR3 nucleotide sequence: TGTGCCAGCAGCTCCACTATCGGGCAGCCCCAGCATTTT.

The chain carries TRBV14 and TRBJ2-1, with 10 nucleotides matching TRBD2. The V and J ends lost 6 bases and 10 bases, in that order; junction bases with no gene match: 15. From germline, CDR1 is SGHDN and CDR2 FVKESK. The CDR3 sequence is 16 residues long. The CDR3 region has the DNA TGTGCCAGCAGTCCAAGACTAGCGGGCGCCCAAGGGGAGCAGTTCTTC. It codes for CASSPRLAGAQGEQFF.

The chain combines TRBV14 with TRBJ2-7; 8 bases are shared with TRBD1. Germline assignment: CDR1 SGHDN and CDR2 FVKESK. With 2 bases clipped from V and 4 bases from J, the junction kept 4 bases outside the gene matches. The CDR3 runs to 14 residues. The chain's CDR3 is CASSQWQGAYEQYF. As DNA, the CDR3 is TGTGCCAGCAGCCAATGGCAGGGGGCTTACGAGCAGTACTTC.

The chain carries TRBV28 and TRBJ2-1, with 10 bases identical to TRBD2. The CDR3 is 12 residues long. Germline CDR1 reads MDHEN; CDR2 reads SYDVKM. The junction had 3 bases not matched to a gene; V was cut back by 9 bases and J by 7 bases. The CDR3 loop is CASRTSGNEQFF. As DNA, the CDR3 is TGTGCCAGTCGGACTAGCGGAAATGAGCAGTTCTTC.

The rearrangement uses TRBV28 and TRBJ1-2; possible D gene TRBD1, 5 bases. This CDR3 has 14 amino acids. Trimming removed 5 bases from V and 7 bases from J, with 17 bases in between. Germline-derived CDR1 and CDR2 are MDHEN and SYDVKM. The CDR3 DNA reads as TGTGCCAGCAGTATCACCTCGATGGGGGGTGGCTACACCTTC. As protein: CASSITSMGGGYTF.

This chain connects TRBV4-3 to TRBJ1-1; the D is unclear. The CDR3 is 15 residues long. Trimming removed 1 base at V and 1 base at J, with 10 bases between. Per the germline V gene, CDR1 is LGHNA and CDR2 is YSLEER. CDR3: CASSQVNRGNTEAFF. The CDR3 DNA follows: TGCGCCAGCAGCCAAGTCAATCGGGGGAACACTGAAGCTTTCTTT.

V is TRBV7-8 and J is TRBJ2-5, with a possible D match to TRBD2 (5 bases). Germline loops: CDR1 SGHVS, CDR2 FQNEAQ. The CDR3 extends over 12 amino acids. Deletions cut 7 bases from V and 4 bases from J, with 10 bases between. CDR3 loop: CASTAGRETQYF. In DNA, the CDR3 is TGTGCCAGCACGGCGGGCAGAGAGACCCAGTACTTC.

As to this clone: No conserved phenylalanine or tryptophan is present at the end of the CDR3, so a read error is the likely explanation. This chain links TRBV19 with TRBJ1-5; TRBD1 matches 7 bases. V was clipped by 3 bases and J by 7 bases; unmatched bases: 6. Germline V gene lookup returns CDR1 LNHDA and CDR2 SQIVND (reference sequence). This CDR3 region has 14 residues. CDR3 in DNA: TGTGCCAGTAGTATGAGGACAGGCGGCCAGCCCCAGCATTCT. Amino acid sequence: CASSMRTGGQPQHS.

This chain joins TRBV21-1 and TRBJ2-7; TRBD1, the table's D call, was not compared with the DNA. TRBV21-1 counts as a pseudogene. The CDR3 is 16 amino acids. DNA for the CDR3: TGTGCCAGCAGCAAAGTCGGGACAGAGCCTTGCTACGAGCAGTACTTC. Translated: CASSKVGTEPCYEQYF.

This chain uses TRBV4-1 with TRBJ1-3; 9 bases map to TRBD1. This CDR3 region has 18 residues. Germline V gene data show CDR1 as MGHRA and CDR2 as YSYEKL. V shed 1 base and J 0 bases; nucleotides not matched to a gene: 7. In DNA, the CDR3 is TGCGCCAGCAGCCAAGCACACCGGACAGGGGCCTCTGGAAACACCATATATTTT. Amino acid sequence: CASSQAHRTGASGNTIYF.

The chain has TRBV18 and TRBJ2-5, with D perhaps matching TRBD2 (5 bases). The V and J ends lost 3 bases and 10 bases respectively, with 15 bases between them. Germline V gene data show CDR1 as KGHSH and CDR2 as LQKENI. The CDR3 totals 13 residues. In DNA form, the CDR3 reads TGTGCCAGCTCACCCGCCGGATTCCGGGACCAGTACTTC. It codes for CASSPAGFRDQYF.

This clone has a handful of counts. The chain is built from TRBV6-5 and TRBJ2-2, with D perhaps TRBD1 (6 bases). V dropped 6 bases and J dropped 4 bases, with 15 bases sitting between them. This CDR3 has 15 amino acids. Germline CDR1 reads MNHEY; CDR2 reads SVGAGI. The CDR3 is CASRTLNRATGELFF. Here the CDR3 DNA reads TGTGCCAGCAGGACACTTAACAGGGCCACCGGGGAGCTGTTTTTT.

The rearrangement joins TRBV21-1 to TRBJ1-2; the table assigns TRBD1, which was not confirmed against the DNA. TRBV21-1 is labeled a pseudogene. There are 17 residues in the CDR3. This CDR3 reads CASSKATGTGGAEGYTF. DNA of the CDR3: TGTGCCAGCAGCAAAGCCACCGGGACAGGGGGCGCAGAGGGCTACACCTTC.

The genes are TRBV19 and TRBJ2-2, with D perhaps matching TRBD1 (5 bases). V was pared by 0 bases and J by 2 bases, with 10 bases between. The V gene's germline CDR1 is LNHDA and CDR2 SQIVND (reference sequence). This CDR3 spans 16 amino acids. The DNA of the CDR3 is TGTGCCAGTAGTATAGATTACAGGACAAACACCGGGGAGCTGTTTTTT. It specifies CASSIDYRTNTGELFF. Full variable domain (missing parts from reference TRBV19 and TRBJ2-2): DGGITQSPKYLFRKEGQNVTLSCEQNLNHDAMYWYRQDPGQGLRLIYYSQIVNDFQKGDIAEGYSVSREKKESFPLTVTSAQKNPTAFYLCASSIDYRTNTGELFFGEGSRLTVL.

J is TRBJ1-2 and V is TRBV27; D ambiguous. This CDR3 has 13 amino acids. The germline V and J ends were trimmed by 4 bases and 4 bases, with 10 bases remaining between them. The germline V gene encodes CDR1 MNHEY and CDR2 SMNVEV (reference sequence). The DNA for the CDR3 is TGTGCCAGCAGTTCGACGCCGGGCTATGGCTACACCTTC. Translation: CASSSTPGYGYTF.

The CDR3 region is CASSDPGAYGYTF. DNA for the CDR3: TGTGCCAGCAGCGACCCAGGTGCTTATGGCTACACCTTC. The chain is built from TRBV6-1 and TRBJ1-2; the D is unclear. Germline CDR1 MNHNS, CDR2 SASEGT. The CDR3 totals 13 residues. Trimming shortened V by 6 bases and J by 5 bases, and 13 bases separated the two germline ends.